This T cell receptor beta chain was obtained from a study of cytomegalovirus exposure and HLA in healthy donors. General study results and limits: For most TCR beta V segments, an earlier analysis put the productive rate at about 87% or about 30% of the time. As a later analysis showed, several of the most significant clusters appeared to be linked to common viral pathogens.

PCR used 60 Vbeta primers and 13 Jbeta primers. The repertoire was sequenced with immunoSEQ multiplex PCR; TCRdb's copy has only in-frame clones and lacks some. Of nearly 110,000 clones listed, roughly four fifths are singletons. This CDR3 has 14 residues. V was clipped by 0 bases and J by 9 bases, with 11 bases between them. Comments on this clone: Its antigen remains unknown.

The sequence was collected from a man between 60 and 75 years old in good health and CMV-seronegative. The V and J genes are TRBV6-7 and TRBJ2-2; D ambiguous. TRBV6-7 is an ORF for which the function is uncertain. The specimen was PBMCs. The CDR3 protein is CASSYSLVPRELFF. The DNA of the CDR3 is TGTGCCAGCAGTTACTCTCTAGTACCGAGGGAGCTGTTTTTT.